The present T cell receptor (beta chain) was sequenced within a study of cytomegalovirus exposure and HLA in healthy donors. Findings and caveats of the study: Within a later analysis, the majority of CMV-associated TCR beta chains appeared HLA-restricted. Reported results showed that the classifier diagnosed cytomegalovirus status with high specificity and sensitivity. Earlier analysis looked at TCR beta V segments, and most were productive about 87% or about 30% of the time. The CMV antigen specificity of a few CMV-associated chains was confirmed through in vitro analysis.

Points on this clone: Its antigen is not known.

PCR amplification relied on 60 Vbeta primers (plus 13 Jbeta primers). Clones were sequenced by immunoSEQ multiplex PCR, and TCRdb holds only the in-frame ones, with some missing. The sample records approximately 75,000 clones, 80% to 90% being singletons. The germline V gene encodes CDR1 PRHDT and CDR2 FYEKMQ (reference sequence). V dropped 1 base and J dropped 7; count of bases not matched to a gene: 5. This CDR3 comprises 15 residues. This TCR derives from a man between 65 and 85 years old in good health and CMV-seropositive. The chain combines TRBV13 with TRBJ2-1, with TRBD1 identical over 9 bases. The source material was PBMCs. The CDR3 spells CASSLDRDRDNEQFF. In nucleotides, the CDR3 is TGTGCCAGCAGCTTAGATCGGGACAGGGATAATGAGCAGTTCTTC.